The T cell receptor beta chain under discussion was sequenced for a study of Tregs in tolerant kidney transplant recipients. Profiled with immunoSEQ multiplex PCR; TCRdb holds only in-frame clones, not every one. Here the sample spans under 13,000 clones, more than 75% being singletons. This CDR3 comprises 16 residues. From germline, CDR1 is SGDLS and CDR2 YYNGEE. The V end was cut by 4 bases, the J end by 13 bases, with 24 bases between. Concerning this clone: Its cognate antigen is unknown.

This chain joins TRBV9 and TRBJ1-6; weak D call: TRBD1 (5 bases). The TCR originated in a human patient who received a combined kidney and bone marrow transplant. The sample in question was Tregs from blood cultured with allogeneic cells, obtained before the transplant. DNA of the CDR3: TGTGCCAGCAGCTCCCAGGGCCCGCAAGTCATGGTTCCCCTCCACTTT. Its protein product is CASSSQGPQVMVPLHF. Supplemented by reference TRBV9 and TRBJ1-6, the full variable domain reads DSGVTQTPKHLITATGQRVTLRCSPRSGDLSVYWYQQSLDQGLQFLIQYYNGEERAKGNILERFSAQQFPDLHSELNLSSLELGDSALYFCASSSQGPQVMVPLHFGNGTRLTVT.